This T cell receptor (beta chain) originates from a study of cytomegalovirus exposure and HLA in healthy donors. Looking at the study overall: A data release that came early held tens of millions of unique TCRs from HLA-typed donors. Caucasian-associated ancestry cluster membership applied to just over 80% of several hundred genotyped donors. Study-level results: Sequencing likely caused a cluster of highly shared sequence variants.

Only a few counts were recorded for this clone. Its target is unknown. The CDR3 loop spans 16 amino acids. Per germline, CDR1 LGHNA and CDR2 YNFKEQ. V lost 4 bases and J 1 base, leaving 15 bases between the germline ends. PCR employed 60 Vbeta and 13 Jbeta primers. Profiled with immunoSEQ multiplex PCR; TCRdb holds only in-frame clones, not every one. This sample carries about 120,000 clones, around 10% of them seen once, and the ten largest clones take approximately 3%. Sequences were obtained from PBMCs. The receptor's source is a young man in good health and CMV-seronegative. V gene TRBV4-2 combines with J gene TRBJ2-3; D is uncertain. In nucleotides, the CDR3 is TGTGCCAGCAGCCTAAAGACGGGTAGTGGCACAGATACGCAGTATTTT. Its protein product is CASSLKTGSGTDTQYF.